This T cell receptor (beta chain) was recorded in a study of identifying expanded T cells in peripheral blood. Repertoires were generated with immunoSEQ multiplex PCR, while TCRdb's copy carries only in-frame clones and drops some. The table records roughly 75,000 clones, roughly 90% of them present only once. Trimming took off 5 bases at V and 7 bases at J, with 14 bases between the two ends. The germline CDR1 and CDR2 sequences are MNHEY and SMNVEV (reference sequence). The CDR3 covers 13 residues. Collection occurred without any documented infections or immune events in donors. The rearrangement links TRBV27 to TRBJ1-1; D possibly corresponds to TRBD1 (6 bases). The sample was blood. The origin of this receptor is a person aged 18-70 years in good health. The CDR3 spells CASSALQGLEAFF. CDR3 DNA: TGTGCCAGCAGTGCATTACAGGGACTTGAAGCTTTCTTT.